A single sample gave rise to the 15 T cell receptor beta chains below, sequenced in a study of T cell changes during pregnancy in multiple sclerosis. Profiling relied on immunoSEQ multiplex PCR, and the TCRdb table lists in-frame clones only, not all of them. The table lists approximately 59,000 clones, around 91% of them singletons. The sample consisted of peripheral blood, taken in the third trimester of pregnancy. The receptors originated from a female donor in good health, enrolled as a control in a pregnancy study.

The genes are TRBV5-1 and TRBJ2-2; tentatively, D is TRBD1 (8 bases). Germline loops: CDR1 SGHRS, CDR2 YFSETQ. The CDR3 runs to 15 residues. The ends were cut back, 2 bases at V and 6 bases at J, with 14 bases in the middle. In DNA form, the CDR3 reads TGCGCCAGCAGCTTCACAGGGGGGGAAGCCGGGGAGCTGTTTTTT. Translated, it gives CASSFTGGEAGELFF. Full variable domain (remainder filled in from reference TRBV5-1 and TRBJ2-2): KAGVTQTPRYLIKTRGQQVTLSCSPISGHRSVSWYQQTPGQGLQFLFEYFSETQRNKGNFPGRFSGRQFSNSRSEMNVSTLELGDSALYLCASSFTGGEAGELFFGEGSRLTVL.

The genes are TRBV5-6 and TRBJ1-6, with 7 bases that match TRBD1. The CDR3 spans 19 residues. CDR1 is SGHDT, CDR2 YYEEEE, per germline. J was trimmed by 0 bases and V by 0 bases; bases with no gene match: 9. CDR3 nucleotides: TGTGCCAGCAGCTTGGTTGCACAGGGGACGAGCTCCTATAATTCACCCCTCCACTTT. Translating it yields CASSLVAQGTSSYNSPLHF.

The V and J genes are TRBV6-1 and TRBJ1-1, with a weak D call TRBD1 (6 bases). Germline V gene data show CDR1 as MNHNS and CDR2 as SASEGT. This CDR3 is 13 amino acids long. The V gene lost 6 bases and the J gene lost 0 bases, with 8 bases spanning the gap. This CDR3 reads CASRQGLNTEAFF. The DNA of the CDR3 is TGTGCCAGCAGGCAGGGGCTGAACACTGAAGCTTTCTTT.

The chain recombines TRBV5-1 with TRBJ2-1; 13 positions agree with TRBD2. With 5 bases clipped from V and 6 bases from J, the junction kept 2 bases outside the gene matches. Per the germline V gene, CDR1 is SGHRS and CDR2 is YFSETQ. The CDR3 is 14 amino acids. The CDR3 DNA reads as TGCGCCAGCAGACTAGCGGGGGGGCTCAATGAGCAGTTCTTC. It yields the protein CASRLAGGLNEQFF. Using reference TRBV5-1 and TRBJ2-1 for the parts outside the CDR3, the full variable domain is KAGVTQTPRYLIKTRGQQVTLSCSPISGHRSVSWYQQTPGQGLQFLFEYFSETQRNKGNFPGRFSGRQFSNSRSEMNVSTLELGDSALYLCASRLAGGLNEQFFGPGTRLTVL.

This clone occurred many times. The chain recombines TRBV7-8 with TRBJ1-2, with D possibly being TRBD1 (5 bases). Trimming shortened V by 5 bases and J by 5 bases, and 18 bases separated the two germline ends. The CDR3 covers 15 residues. Germline CDR1 is SGHVS and CDR2 is FQNEAQ. The DNA of the CDR3 is TGTGCCAGCAGCGCCAAGGACACCACCCGGTATGGCTACACCTTC. Encoded protein: CASSAKDTTRYGYTF.

The CDR3 region has the DNA TGTGCCAGCAGCTCTGGAGGCACAGATACGCAGTATTTT. It translates to CASSSGGTDTQYF. The V and J genes are TRBV7-3 and TRBJ2-3; D gene unclear. Germline values: CDR1 SGHTA, CDR2 FQGTGA. This CDR3 is 13 amino acids long. V was pared by 4 bases and J by 1 base, with 6 bases between.

This clone was seen a few times. The CDR3 nucleotides read TGTGCCAGCAGCCTAGGACAGCGGGCCTATGGCTACACCTTC. Translated: CASSLGQRAYGYTF. This chain links TRBV7-9 with TRBJ1-2, with D possibly TRBD1 on 6 matching bases. Between the trimmed V and J ends, which lost 5 bases and 4 bases, there was a span of 14 bases. Germline CDR1 SEHNR, CDR2 FQNEAQ (reference sequence). The CDR3 loop spans 14 amino acids. Full variable domain (rest looked up from reference TRBV7-9 and TRBJ1-2): DTGVSQNPRHKITKRGQNVTFRCDPISEHNRLYWYRQTLGQGPEFLTYFQNEAQLEKSRLLSDRFSAERPKGSFSTLEIQRTEQGDSAMYLCASSLGQRAYGYTFGSGTRLTVV.

The chain uses TRBV28 and TRBJ2-3, with D possibly TRBD2 on 7 matching bases. Deletions cut 8 bases from V and 5 bases from J, with 20 bases between. Germline V lookup: CDR1 MDHEN, CDR2 SYDVKM. The CDR3 consists of 15 residues. The CDR3 reads CASEIWRGGQDTQYF. The DNA for the CDR3 is TGTGCCAGCGAGATTTGGAGGGGGGGCCAAGATACGCAGTATTTT.

The chain has TRBV4-1 and TRBJ1-5; maybe TRBD1 (6 bases). Looked up from germline, CDR1 is MGHRA and CDR2 is YSYEKL. The V end was cut by 4 bases, the J end by 5 bases, with 18 bases between. The CDR3 loop spans 16 amino acids. CDR3 in DNA: TGCGCCAGCAGCCGAGATGTAGGGGGTTACGATCAGCCCCAGCATTTT. Translation gives CASSRDVGGYDQPQHF.

The chain's CDR3 is CASSLRSGSSYEQYF. CDR3 nucleotide sequence: TGTGCCAGCAGCTTACGGTCGGGTAGTTCCTACGAGCAGTACTTC. The rearrangement uses TRBV5-5 and TRBJ2-7; D call uncertain. The CDR3 extends over 15 amino acids. The germline V gene has CDR1 SGHKS and CDR2 YYEKEE (reference sequence). V lost 2 bases to trimming and J lost 1 base, with 13 bases between them. Variable domain in full (rest from reference TRBV5-5 and TRBJ2-7): DAGVTQSPTHLIKTRGQQVTLRCSPISGHKSVSWYQQVLGQGPQFIFQYYEKEERGRGNFPDRFSARQFPNYSSELNVNALLLGDSALYLCASSLRSGSSYEQYFGPGTRLTVT.

The chain uses TRBV14 and TRBJ1-5; no definite D call. The V and J ends lost 1 base and 4 bases respectively, with 8 bases between them. CDR1 and CDR2 (germline): SGHDN, FVKESK. The CDR3 consists of 14 residues. CDR3 in DNA: TGTGCCAGCAGCCAAGCAGGCAGGAATCAGCCCCAGCATTTT. Its protein product is CASSQAGRNQPQHF.

This chain uses TRBV28 with TRBJ1-5, with a tentative D call TRBD1 (5 bases). Germline V gene sequence: CDR1 MDHEN, CDR2 SYDVKM. This CDR3 has 15 amino acids. V dropped 6 bases and J dropped 5 bases, with 17 bases sitting between them. CDR3 residues: CASSHVGAGDQPQHF. The CDR3 DNA follows: TGTGCCAGCAGCCATGTAGGGGCGGGGGATCAGCCCCAGCATTTT.

The chain carries TRBV4-1 and TRBJ1-1, with 7 bases fitting TRBD1. The CDR3 sequence is 13 residues long. Germline CDR1 is MGHRA and CDR2 is YSYEKL. Trimming cost V 3 bases and J 8 bases; bases outside gene matches: 6. The CDR3 DNA reads as TGCGCCAGCAGCCAGACAGGGATACCAGAAGCTTTCTTT. Translation: CASSQTGIPEAFF.

This clone appeared a few times. The CDR3 bases are TGCGCCAGCAGCCAAGACTTTCCTTATCGTACTGAAGCTTTCTTT. Translating gives CASSQDFPYRTEAFF. J is TRBJ1-1 and V is TRBV4-3; D is unclear. From germline, CDR1 is LGHNA and CDR2 YSLEER. CDR3 size: 15 residues. The V and J ends lost 0 bases and 5 bases respectively, with 13 bases between them.

The chain carries TRBV12-1 and TRBJ1-1; the table's D call, TRBD1, was not checked against the DNA. TRBV12-1 is annotated as a pseudogene. The CDR3 runs to 14 residues. The CDR3, as DNA: TGTGCCAGCAGCTTTAGACAGGGGTACACTGAAGCTTTCTTT. This sequence encodes CASSFRQGYTEAFF.